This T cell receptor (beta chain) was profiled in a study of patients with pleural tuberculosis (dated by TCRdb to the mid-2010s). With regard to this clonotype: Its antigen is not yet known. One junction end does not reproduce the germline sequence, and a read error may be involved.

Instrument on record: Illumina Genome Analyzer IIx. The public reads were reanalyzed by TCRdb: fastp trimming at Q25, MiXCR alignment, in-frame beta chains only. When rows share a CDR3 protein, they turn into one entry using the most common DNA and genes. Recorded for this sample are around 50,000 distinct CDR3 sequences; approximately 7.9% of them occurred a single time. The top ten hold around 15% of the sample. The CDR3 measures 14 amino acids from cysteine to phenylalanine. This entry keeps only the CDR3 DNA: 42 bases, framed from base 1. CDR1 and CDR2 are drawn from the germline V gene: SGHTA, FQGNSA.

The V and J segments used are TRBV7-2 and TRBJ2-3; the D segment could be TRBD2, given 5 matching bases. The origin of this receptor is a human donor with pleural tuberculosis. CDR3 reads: CASSLAGATDTQYF. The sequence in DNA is TGTGCCAGCAGCTTAGCGGGAGCCACAGATACGCAGTACTTT. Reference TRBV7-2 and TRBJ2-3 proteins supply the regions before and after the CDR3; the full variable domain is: GAGVSQSPSNKVTEKGKDVELRCDPISGHTALYWYRQSLGQGLEFLIYFQGNSAPDKSGLPSDRFSAERTGGSVSTLTIQRTQQEDSAVYLCASSLAGATDTQYFGPGTRLTVL.